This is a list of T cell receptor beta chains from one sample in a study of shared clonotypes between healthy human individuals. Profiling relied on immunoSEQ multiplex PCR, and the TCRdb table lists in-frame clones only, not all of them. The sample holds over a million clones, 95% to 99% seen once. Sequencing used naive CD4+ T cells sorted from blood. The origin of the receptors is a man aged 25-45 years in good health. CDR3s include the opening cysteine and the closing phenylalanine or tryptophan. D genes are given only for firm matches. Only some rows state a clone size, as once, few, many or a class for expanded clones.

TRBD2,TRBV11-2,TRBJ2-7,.,CASSGGLAGDYEQYF,TGTGCCAGCAGCGGGGGCCTAGCGGGAGACTACGAGCAGTACTTC
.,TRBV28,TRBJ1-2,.,CASRKGPYGYTF,TGTGCCAGCAGGAAGGGTCCCTATGGCTACACCTTC
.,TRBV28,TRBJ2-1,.,CASNSVVDEQFF,TGTGCCAGCAACTCCGTAGTCGATGAGCAGTTCTTC
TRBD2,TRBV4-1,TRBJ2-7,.,CASSHPSGGRGSYEQYF,TGCGCCAGCAGCCATCCGTCTGGCGGGAGGGGTTCTTACGAGCAGTACTTC
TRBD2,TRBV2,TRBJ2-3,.,CATIAGGRDTQYF,TGTGCCACCATAGCGGGAGGGAGAGATACGCAGTATTTT
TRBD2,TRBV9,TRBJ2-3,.,CASSVLGGRPDTQYF,TGTGCCAGCAGCGTTTTGGGCGGGAGGCCAGATACGCAGTATTTT
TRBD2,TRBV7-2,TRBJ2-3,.,CASSLRLAGDADTQYF,TGTGCCAGCAGCTTGCGACTAGCGGGAGACGCAGATACGCAGTATTTT
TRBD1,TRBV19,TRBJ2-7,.,CASSMDRGPSYEQYF,TGTGCCAGTAGTATGGACAGGGGGCCCTCCTACGAGCAGTACTTC
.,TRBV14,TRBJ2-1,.,CASSQEGWGTREQFF,TGTGCCAGCAGCCAAGAGGGATGGGGGACCAGAGAGCAGTTCTTC
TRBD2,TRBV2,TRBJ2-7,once,CASRLGTSGSNEQYF,TGTGCCAGCAGGCTAGGGACTAGCGGGTCCAACGAGCAGTACTTC
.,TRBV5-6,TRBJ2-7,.,CASSPGQLSSYEQYF,TGTGCCAGCAGCCCCGGACAGCTTAGCTCCTACGAGCAGTACTTC
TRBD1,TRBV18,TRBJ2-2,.,CASSPTGVRTGELFF,TGTGCCAGCTCACCCACAGGGGTACGCACCGGGGAGCTGTTTTTT
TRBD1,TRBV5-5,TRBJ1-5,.,CASSFDRGNQPQHF,TGTGCCAGCAGCTTTGACAGGGGCAATCAGCCCCAGCATTTT
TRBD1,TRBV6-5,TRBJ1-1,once,CASSYSTGGYTEAFF,TGTGCCAGCAGTTACTCGACAGGGGGCTACACTGAAGCTTTCTTT
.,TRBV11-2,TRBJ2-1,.,CASILRYSGKQFF,TGTGCCAGCATACTGAGGTATTCGGGCAAGCAGTTCTTC
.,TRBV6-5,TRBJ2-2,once,CASSYFTVGELFF,TGTGCCAGCAGTTACTTCACGGTCGGGGAGCTGTTTTTT
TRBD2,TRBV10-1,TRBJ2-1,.,CASSESLAGGDEQFF,TGCGCCAGCAGTGAGTCGCTAGCGGGAGGCGATGAGCAGTTCTTC
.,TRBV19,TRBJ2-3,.,CASSISAVLTDTQYF,TGTGCCAGTAGTATTTCAGCGGTACTCACAGATACGCAGTATTTT
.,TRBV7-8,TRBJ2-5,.,CASSLVIPQETQYF,TGTGCCAGCAGTTTAGTCATCCCCCAAGAGACCCAGTACTTC
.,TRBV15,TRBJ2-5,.,CATSWQGSTQYF,TGTGCCACCAGCTGGCAGGGGTCGACCCAGTACTTC
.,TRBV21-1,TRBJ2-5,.,CASSKVSPGTSGSLWKTQYF,TGTGCCAGCAGCAAAGTCTCCCCTGGGACTAGCGGGAGTCTTTGGAAGACCCAGTACTTC
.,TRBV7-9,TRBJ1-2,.,CASSLGSQQRDYGYTF,TGTGCCAGCAGCTTAGGAAGCCAACAGAGAGATTATGGCTACACCTTC
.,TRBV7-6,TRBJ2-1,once,CASSTAGHEQFF,TGTGCCAGCAGCACGGCAGGCCATGAGCAGTTCTTC
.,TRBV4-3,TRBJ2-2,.,CASSHPSRSGELFF,TGCGCCAGCAGCCACCCCTCTCGGTCCGGGGAGCTGTTTTTT
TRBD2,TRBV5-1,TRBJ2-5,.,CASSSIAGVETQYF,TGCGCCAGCAGCTCCATAGCGGGAGTAGAGACCCAGTACTTC
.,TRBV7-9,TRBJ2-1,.,CASSRGREKNNEQFF,TGTGCCAGCAGCCGCGGCAGGGAGAAGAACAATGAGCAGTTCTTC
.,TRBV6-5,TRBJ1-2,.,CASSSDKVYGYTF,TGTGCCAGCAGTTCGGACAAAGTCTATGGCTACACCTTC
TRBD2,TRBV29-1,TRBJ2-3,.,CSVESGNTQYF,TGCAGCGTTGAAAGCGGGAATACGCAGTATTTT
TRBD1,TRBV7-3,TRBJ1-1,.,CASSSVPGTGGTEAFF,TGTGCCAGCAGCTCTGTCCCCGGGACAGGAGGCACTGAAGCTTTCTTT
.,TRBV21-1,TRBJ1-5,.,CASSKGGQPQHF,TGTGCCAGCAGCAAAGGGGGTCAGCCCCAGCATTTT
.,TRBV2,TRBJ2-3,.,CASSRVVSTDTQYF,TGTGCCAGCAGCCGGGTGGTGAGCACAGATACGCAGTATTTT
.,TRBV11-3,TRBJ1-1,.,CASSLEMNTEAFF,TGTGCCAGCAGCTTAGAGATGAACACTGAAGCTTTCTTT
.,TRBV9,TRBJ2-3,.,CASSGSATDTQYF,TGTGCCAGCAGCGGATCGGCCACAGATACGCAGTATTTT
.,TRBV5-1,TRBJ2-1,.,CASSSDSRQQFF,TGCGCCAGCAGCTCAGACAGTAGACAGCAGTTCTTC
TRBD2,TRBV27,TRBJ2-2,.,CASTSASGPTGELFF,TGTGCCAGCACTTCGGCTAGCGGACCCACCGGGGAGCTGTTTTTT
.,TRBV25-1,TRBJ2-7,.,CASSRTPGEQYF,TGTGCCAGCAGTAGGACACCGGGGGAGCAGTACTTC
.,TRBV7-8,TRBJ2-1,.,CASSSYRERSSYNEQFF,TGTGCCAGCAGCTCCTACAGGGAAAGAAGCTCCTACAATGAGCAGTTCTTC
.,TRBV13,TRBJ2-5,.,CASSLVRARETQYF,TGTGCCAGCAGCTTAGTTCGGGCGCGGGAGACCCAGTACTTC
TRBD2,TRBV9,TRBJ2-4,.,CASSPRSSGSFDIQYF,TGTGCCAGCAGCCCCCGTTCTAGCGGGAGCTTCGACATTCAGTACTTC
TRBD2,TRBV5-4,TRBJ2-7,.,CASSWGLAGDEQYF,TGTGCCAGCAGCTGGGGACTAGCGGGAGATGAGCAGTACTTC
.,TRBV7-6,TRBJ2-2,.,CASSSGFGELFF,TGTGCCAGCAGCTCAGGGTTCGGGGAGCTGTTTTTT
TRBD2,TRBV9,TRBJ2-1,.,CASSASGSSYNEQFF,TGTGCCAGCAGCGCTAGCGGAAGCTCCTACAATGAGCAGTTCTTC
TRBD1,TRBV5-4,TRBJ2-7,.,CASWDRGQYEQYF,TGTGCCAGCTGGGACAGGGGGCAGTACGAGCAGTACTTC
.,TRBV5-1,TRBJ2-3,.,CASSLGASGTDTQYF,TGCGCCAGCAGCTTGGGGGCTAGCGGCACAGATACGCAGTATTTT